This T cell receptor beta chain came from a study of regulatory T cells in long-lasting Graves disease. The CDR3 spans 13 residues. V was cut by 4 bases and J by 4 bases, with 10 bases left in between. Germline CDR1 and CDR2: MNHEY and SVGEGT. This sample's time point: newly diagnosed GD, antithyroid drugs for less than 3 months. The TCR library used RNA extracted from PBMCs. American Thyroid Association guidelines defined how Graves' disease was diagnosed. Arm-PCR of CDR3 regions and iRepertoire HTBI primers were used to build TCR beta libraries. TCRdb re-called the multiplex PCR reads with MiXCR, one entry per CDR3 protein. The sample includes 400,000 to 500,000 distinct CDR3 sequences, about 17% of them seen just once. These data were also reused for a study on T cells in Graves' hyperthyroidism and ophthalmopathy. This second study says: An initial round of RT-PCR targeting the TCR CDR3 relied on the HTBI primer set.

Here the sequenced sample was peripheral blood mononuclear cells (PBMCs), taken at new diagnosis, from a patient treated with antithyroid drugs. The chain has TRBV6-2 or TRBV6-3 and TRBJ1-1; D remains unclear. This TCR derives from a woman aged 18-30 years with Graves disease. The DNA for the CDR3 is TGTGCCAGCAGTTTTGGGTTCCGCACTGAAGCTTTCTTT. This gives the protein CASSFGFRTEAFF.